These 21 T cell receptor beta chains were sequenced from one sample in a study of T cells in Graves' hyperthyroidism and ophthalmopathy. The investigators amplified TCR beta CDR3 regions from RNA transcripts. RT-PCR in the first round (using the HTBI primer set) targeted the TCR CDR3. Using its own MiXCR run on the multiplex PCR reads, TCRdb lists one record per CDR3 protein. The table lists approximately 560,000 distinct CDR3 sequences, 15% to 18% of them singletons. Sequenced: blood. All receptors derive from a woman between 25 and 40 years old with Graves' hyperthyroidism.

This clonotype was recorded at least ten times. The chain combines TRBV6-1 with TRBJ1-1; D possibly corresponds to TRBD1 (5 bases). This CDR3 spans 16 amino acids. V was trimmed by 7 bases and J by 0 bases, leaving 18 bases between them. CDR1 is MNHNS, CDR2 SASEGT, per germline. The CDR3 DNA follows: TGTGCCAGCACGCAGGCAGTGTGGGGGATGAACACTGAAGCTTTCTTT. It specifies CASTQAVWGMNTEAFF.

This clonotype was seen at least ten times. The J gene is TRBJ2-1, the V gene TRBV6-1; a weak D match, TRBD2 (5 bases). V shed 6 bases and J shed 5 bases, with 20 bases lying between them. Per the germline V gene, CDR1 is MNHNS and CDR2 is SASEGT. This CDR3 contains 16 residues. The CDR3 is CASRGGGADIHNEQFF. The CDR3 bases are TGTGCCAGCAGAGGCGGAGGAGCGGATATCCACAATGAGCAGTTCTTC.

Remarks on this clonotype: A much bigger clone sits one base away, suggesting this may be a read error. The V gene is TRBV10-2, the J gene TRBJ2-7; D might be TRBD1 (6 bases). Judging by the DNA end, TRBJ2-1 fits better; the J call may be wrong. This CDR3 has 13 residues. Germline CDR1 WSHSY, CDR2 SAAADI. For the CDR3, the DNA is TGCGCCAGCAGTATACAGGGTGTTCACGAGCAGTTCTTC. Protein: CASSIQGVHEQFF.

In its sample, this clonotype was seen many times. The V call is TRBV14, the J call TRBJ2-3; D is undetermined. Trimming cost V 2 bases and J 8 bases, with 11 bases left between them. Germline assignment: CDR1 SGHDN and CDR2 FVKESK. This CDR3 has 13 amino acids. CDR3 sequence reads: CASSQQRSGTQYF. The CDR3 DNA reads TGTGCCAGCAGCCAACAGCGATCGGGTACGCAGTATTTT.

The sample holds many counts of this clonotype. DNA for the CDR3: TGTGCCAGCAGCTTAGCTGGATTGAGGGGCACTGAAGCTTTCTTT. Amino acid sequence: CASSLAGLRGTEAFF. V usage is TRBV7-9 and J usage is TRBJ1-1, with D perhaps TRBD1 (5 bases). Deletions cut 0 bases from V and 4 bases from J, with 12 bases between. This CDR3 spans 15 amino acids. Germline values: CDR1 SEHNR, CDR2 FQNEAQ (reference sequence).

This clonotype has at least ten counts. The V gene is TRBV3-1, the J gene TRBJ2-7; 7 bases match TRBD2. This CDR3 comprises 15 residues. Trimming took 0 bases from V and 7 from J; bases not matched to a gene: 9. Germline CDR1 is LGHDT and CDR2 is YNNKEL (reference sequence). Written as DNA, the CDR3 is TGTGCCAGCAGCCAAGAGGGACTAAGGTCGGGGGAGCAGTACTTC. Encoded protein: CASSQEGLRSGEQYF.

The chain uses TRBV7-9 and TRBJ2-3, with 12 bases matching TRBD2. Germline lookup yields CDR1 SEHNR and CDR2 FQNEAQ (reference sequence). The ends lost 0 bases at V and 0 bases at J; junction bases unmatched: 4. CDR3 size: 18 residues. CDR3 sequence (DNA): TGTGCCAGCAGCTTAGCTGTGACTAGCGGGAGTAGCACAGATACGCAGTATTTT. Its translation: CASSLAVTSGSSTDTQYF.

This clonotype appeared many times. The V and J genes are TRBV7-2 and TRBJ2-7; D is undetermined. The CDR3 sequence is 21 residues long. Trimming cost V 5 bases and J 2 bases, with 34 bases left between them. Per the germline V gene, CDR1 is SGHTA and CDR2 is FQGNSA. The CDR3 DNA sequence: TGTGCCAGCAGCCATTACCCCACCACCTCCAGTCGGGCCGGAACCCCCTACGAGCAGTACTTC. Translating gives CASSHYPTTSSRAGTPYEQYF.

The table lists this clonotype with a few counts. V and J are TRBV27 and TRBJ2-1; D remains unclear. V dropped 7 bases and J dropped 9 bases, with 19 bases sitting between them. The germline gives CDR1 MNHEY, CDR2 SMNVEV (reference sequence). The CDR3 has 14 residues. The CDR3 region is CASIPQGGPGEQFF. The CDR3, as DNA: TGTGCCAGCATCCCCCAAGGTGGGCCTGGTGAGCAGTTCTTC.

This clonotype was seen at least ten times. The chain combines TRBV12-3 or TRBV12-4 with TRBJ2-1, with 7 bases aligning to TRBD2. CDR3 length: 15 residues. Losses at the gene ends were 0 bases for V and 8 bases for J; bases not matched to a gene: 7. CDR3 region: CASSLAGGPRDEQFF. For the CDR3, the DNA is TGTGCCAGCAGTTTAGCGGGAGGGCCACGGGATGAGCAGTTCTTC.

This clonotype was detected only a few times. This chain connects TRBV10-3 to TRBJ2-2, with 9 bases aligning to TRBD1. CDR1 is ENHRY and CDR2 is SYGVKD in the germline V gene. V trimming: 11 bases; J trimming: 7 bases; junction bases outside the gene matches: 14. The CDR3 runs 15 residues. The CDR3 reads CAASPWTGVGGELFF. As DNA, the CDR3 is TGTGCCGCCTCCCCCTGGACAGGGGTTGGCGGGGAGCTGTTTTTT.

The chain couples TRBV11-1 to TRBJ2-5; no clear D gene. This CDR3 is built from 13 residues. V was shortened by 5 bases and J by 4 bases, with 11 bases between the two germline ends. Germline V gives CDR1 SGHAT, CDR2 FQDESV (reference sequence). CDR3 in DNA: TGTGCCAGCAGCCTGACGCACATAGAGACCCAGTACTTC. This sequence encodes CASSLTHIETQYF.

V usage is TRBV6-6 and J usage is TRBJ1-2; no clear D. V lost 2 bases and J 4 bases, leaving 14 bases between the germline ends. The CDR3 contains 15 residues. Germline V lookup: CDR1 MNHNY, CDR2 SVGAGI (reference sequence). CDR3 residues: CASSYSGQLFYGYTF. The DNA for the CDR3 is TGTGCCAGCAGTTACAGTGGCCAGCTGTTCTATGGCTACACCTTC.

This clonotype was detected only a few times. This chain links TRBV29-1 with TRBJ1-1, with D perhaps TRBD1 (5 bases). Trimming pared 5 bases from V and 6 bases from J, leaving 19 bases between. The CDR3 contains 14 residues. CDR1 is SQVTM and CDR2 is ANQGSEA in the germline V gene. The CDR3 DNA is TGCAGCGTTCTGGGGGTGGGGGGAAACTCTGAAGCTTTCTTT. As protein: CSVLGVGGNSEAFF.

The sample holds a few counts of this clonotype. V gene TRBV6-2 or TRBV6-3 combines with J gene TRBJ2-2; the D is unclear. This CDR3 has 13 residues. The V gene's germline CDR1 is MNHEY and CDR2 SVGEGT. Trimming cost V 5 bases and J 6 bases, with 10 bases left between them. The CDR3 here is CASSQSAPGELFF. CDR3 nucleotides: TGTGCCAGCAGTCAATCAGCCCCCGGGGAGCTGTTTTTT.

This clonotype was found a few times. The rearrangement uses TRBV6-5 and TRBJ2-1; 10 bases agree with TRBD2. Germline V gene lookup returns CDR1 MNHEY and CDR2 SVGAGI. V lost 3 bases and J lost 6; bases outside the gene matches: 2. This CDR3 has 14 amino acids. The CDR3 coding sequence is TGTGCCAGCAGTTATAGCGGGAGGTCCAATGAGCAGTTCTTC. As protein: CASSYSGRSNEQFF.

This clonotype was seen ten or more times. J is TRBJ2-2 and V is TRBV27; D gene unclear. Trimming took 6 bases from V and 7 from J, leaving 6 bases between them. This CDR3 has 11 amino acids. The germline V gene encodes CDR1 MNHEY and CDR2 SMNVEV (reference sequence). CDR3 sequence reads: CASRASGELFF. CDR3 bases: TGTGCCAGCAGGGCCAGCGGGGAGCTGTTTTTT.

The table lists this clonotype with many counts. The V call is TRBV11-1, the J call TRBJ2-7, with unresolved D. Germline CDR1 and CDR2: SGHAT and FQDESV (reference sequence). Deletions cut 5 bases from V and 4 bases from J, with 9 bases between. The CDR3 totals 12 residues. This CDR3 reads CASSPDPYEQYF. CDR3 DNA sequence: TGTGCCAGCAGCCCCGACCCTTACGAGCAGTACTTC.

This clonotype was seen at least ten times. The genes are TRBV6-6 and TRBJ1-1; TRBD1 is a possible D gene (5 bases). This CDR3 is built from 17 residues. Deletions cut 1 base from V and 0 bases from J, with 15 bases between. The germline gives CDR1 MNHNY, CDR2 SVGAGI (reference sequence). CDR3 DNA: TGTGCCAGCAGTTACTTTGGAGGTGGGGGGGTGAACACTGAAGCTTTCTTT. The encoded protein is CASSYFGGGGVNTEAFF.

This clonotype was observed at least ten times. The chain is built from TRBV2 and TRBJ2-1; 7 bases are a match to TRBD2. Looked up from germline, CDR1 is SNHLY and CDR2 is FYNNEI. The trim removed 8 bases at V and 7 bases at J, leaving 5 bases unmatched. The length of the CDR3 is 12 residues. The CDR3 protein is CASLGLRNEQFF. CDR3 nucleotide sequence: TGTGCCAGCCTGGGACTACGTAATGAGCAGTTCTTC. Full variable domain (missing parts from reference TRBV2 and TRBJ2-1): EPEVTQTPSHQVTQMGQEVILRCVPISNHLYFYWYRQILGQKVEFLVSFYNNEISEKSEIFDDQFSVERPDGSNFTLKIRSTKLEDSAMYFCASLGLRNEQFFGPGTRLTVL.

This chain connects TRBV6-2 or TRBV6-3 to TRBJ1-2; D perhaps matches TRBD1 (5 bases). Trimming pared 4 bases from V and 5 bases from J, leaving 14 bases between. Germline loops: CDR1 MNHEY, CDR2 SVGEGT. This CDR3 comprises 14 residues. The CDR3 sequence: CASSSRDGRYGYTF. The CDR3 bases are TGTGCCAGCAGTTCACGGGACGGGAGATATGGCTACACCTTC.